This T cell receptor (beta chain) was recorded in a study of blood T cell repertoires in COVID-19. Study-wide context: The United States, Italy and Spain were the sources of the acute and convalescent COVID-19 samples.

Clones were sequenced by immunoSEQ multiplex PCR, and TCRdb holds only the in-frame ones, with some missing. The sample lists 150,000 to 200,000 clones; around nine tenths were seen once. This CDR3 has 14 amino acids. Germline trimming cut 4 bases from V and 4 bases from J; bases unmatched to any gene: 2. Per the germline V gene, CDR1 is SGHDN and CDR2 is FVKESK. The clonotype comes from a woman between 18 and 29 years old who had recovered from COVID-19. J is TRBJ2-7 and V is TRBV14, with TRBD2 identical over 12 bases. Sample: peripheral blood. The CDR3 sequence is CASSRTSGTYEQYV. The CDR3 bases are TGTGCCAGCAGCCGGACTAGCGGGACTTACGAGCAGTACGTC.